The sequence of this T cell receptor (beta chain) was determined in a study of blood T cell repertoires in COVID-19. Study as a whole: There were acute and convalescent COVID-19 samples, and they came from the United States, Italy and Spain. T cells, B-cell-depleted T cells, or PBMCs provided the cDNA or gDNA that served as material.

As originally analysed: Counts of nucleated cells, estimated from reference gene primer amplification, were obtained. Sequencing used immunoSEQ multiplex PCR; TCRdb keeps in-frame clones, though not all of them. V and J calls and clone size are given by that table; D and trimming were obtained from the DNA. The data hold some 150,000 clones, with approximately 89% observed a single time. Germline V gene data show CDR1 as LGHDT and CDR2 as YNNKEL (reference sequence). The CDR3 contains 15 residues. Trimming removed 4 bases from V and 0 bases from J; junction bases left unmatched: 6. The clonotype was recovered from a human donor in a cohort sampled during active COVID-19. The sequencing input was peripheral blood. The rearrangement joins TRBV3-1 (or the pseudogene TRBV3-2) to TRBJ2-7, with 7 nucleotides matching TRBD1. The CDR3 nucleotides read TGTGCCAGCAGCCGTTCCGGGACAGTCTCCTACGAGCAGTACTTC. Amino acids: CASSRSGTVSYEQYF.